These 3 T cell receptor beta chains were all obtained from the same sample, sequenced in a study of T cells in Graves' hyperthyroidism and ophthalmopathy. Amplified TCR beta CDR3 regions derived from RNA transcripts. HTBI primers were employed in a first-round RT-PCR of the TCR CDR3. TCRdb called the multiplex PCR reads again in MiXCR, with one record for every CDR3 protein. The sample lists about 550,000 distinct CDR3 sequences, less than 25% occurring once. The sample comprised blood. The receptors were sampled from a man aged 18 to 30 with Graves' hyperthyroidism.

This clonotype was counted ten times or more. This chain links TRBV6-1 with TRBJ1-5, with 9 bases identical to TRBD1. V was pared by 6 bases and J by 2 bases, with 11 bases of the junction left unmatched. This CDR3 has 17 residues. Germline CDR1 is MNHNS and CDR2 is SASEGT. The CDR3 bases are TGTGCCAGCAGCCCCTACGGGACAGGGCGCCGCAATCAGCCCCAGCATTTT. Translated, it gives CASSPYGTGRRNQPQHF.

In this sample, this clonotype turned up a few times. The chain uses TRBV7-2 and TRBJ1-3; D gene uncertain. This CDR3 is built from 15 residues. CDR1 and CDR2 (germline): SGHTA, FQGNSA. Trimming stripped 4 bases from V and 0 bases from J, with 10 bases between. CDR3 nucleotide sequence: TGTGCCAGCAGCTCCAACGGATACTCTGGAAACACCATATATTTT. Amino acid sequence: CASSSNGYSGNTIYF.

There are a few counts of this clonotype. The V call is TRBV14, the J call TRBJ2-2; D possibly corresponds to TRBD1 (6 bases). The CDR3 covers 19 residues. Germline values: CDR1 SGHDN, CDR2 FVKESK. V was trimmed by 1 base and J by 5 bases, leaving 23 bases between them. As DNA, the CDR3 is TGTGCCAGCAGCCAAGGATCCCGTCGGCACCAGGGGTGGACCGGGGAGCTGTTTTTT. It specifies CASSQGSRRHQGWTGELFF.